This paragraph covers one T cell receptor (beta chain) sequence. Its antigen is still unknown. The CDR3 sequence is 13 residues long. Germline V gene data show CDR1 as SEHNR and CDR2 as FQNEAQ (reference sequence). The V gene lost 5 bases and the J gene lost 5 bases, with 11 bases spanning the gap. It was negative isolation that provided the CD8+ and CD4+ T cells, whereas TEMRA cells were enriched by FACS. With random hexamers, roughly 0.45 to 1 ug RNA was reverse transcribed. Each CDR3 protein gets one entry after TCRdb re-called the immunoSEQ multiplex PCR reads with MiXCR. The sample lists 240,000 or so distinct CDR3 sequences, 90% to 97% occurring once. The data were obtained in a study of CD8 T cells in Susac syndrome. Broader study findings: The CD4+ T cell repertoire of patients with Susac syndrome showed no detectable clonal expansion.

The J gene is TRBJ2-3, the V gene TRBV7-9; D call uncertain. The sequencing input was CD4+ T cells from PBMCs. The TCR comes from a human donor with Susac syndrome. Written as DNA, the CDR3 is TGTGCCAGCAGCGTCGTTCCCGGAGATACGCAGTATTTT. Translating it yields CASSVVPGDTQYF.